The 23 T cell receptor beta chains below were found in one sample sequenced in a study of shared clonotypes between healthy human individuals. Sequenced by immunoSEQ multiplex PCR; TCRdb stores in-frame clones only, minus some. The repertoire has some 200,000 clones, 80% to 95% of them found once; the top ten carry 0.065% to 0.07%. Specimen: naive CD4+ T cells sorted from blood. Regarding subset: CD45RA+ positively selected. All receptors come from a woman in her 30s in good health.

This chain uses TRBV7-3 with TRBJ2-1; 9 positions match TRBD2. Per the germline V gene, CDR1 is SGHTA and CDR2 is FQGTGA. With 5 bases clipped from V and 5 bases from J, the junction kept 7 bases outside the gene matches. This CDR3 comprises 15 residues. The CDR3 loop reads CASSRLADTNNEQFF. In DNA, the CDR3 is TGTGCCAGCAGCAGACTAGCGGACACGAACAATGAGCAGTTCTTC.

V usage is TRBV28 and J usage is TRBJ2-7, with 11 positions matching TRBD1. The CDR3 has 13 amino acids. Trimming cost V 5 bases and J 8 bases; bases outside gene matches: 5. Germline CDR1 reads MDHEN; CDR2 reads SYDVKM. The CDR3 here is CASSTGQGGQQYF. Written as DNA, the CDR3 is TGTGCCAGCAGTACGGGACAGGGGGGTCAGCAGTACTTC.

The chain links TRBV7-8 to TRBJ1-4; no reliable D call. The CDR3 runs 11 residues. V lost 5 bases, J lost 8 bases, and 6 bases lay in between. Germline V gene lookup returns CDR1 SGHVS and CDR2 FQNEAQ. The CDR3 loop reads CASSNREKLFF. CDR3 nucleotide sequence: TGTGCCAGCAGCAACAGAGAAAAACTGTTTTTT.

The V and J genes are TRBV6-5 and TRBJ2-1; D unresolved. This CDR3 has 14 amino acids. The V gene's germline CDR1 is MNHEY and CDR2 SVGAGI. Trimming left V 4 bases short and J 4 bases short, with 11 bases between. The CDR3 loop reads CASSSTEAYNEQFF. In DNA, the CDR3 is TGTGCCAGCAGTTCCACTGAGGCGTACAATGAGCAGTTCTTC.

This clone was detected only a few times. The chain recombines TRBV7-2 with TRBJ1-2, with D perhaps matching TRBD1 (6 bases). This CDR3 region has 13 residues. The V and J ends lost 5 bases and 4 bases respectively, with 11 bases between them. In germline, CDR1 is SGHTA, CDR2 FQGNSA. CDR3: CASSPDSGYGYTF. CDR3 bases: TGTGCCAGCAGCCCGGACAGTGGCTATGGCTACACCTTC.

The chain is built from TRBV4-2 and TRBJ1-2; D is uncertain. The V end lost 2 bases, the J end lost 2 bases, and 18 bases lay between the germline ends. The CDR3 covers 17 residues. Germline V gives CDR1 LGHNA, CDR2 YNFKEQ. The CDR3 loop reads CASSQRPRRGSNYGYTF. The CDR3 region has the DNA TGTGCCAGCAGCCAAAGGCCTAGGAGAGGGAGCAACTATGGCTACACCTTC.

The rearrangement links TRBV4-1 to TRBJ1-5; 7 bases agree with TRBD1. Looked up from germline, CDR1 is MGHRA and CDR2 is YSYEKL. The CDR3 totals 15 residues. V lost 4 bases to trimming and J lost 3 bases; unmatched junction nucleotides: 6. The CDR3, as DNA: TGCGCCAGCAGCCGAGGGACAGACCCCAATCAGCCCCAGCATTTT. It translates to CASSRGTDPNQPQHF.

The chain combines TRBV6-5 with TRBJ2-7, with 10 bases aligning to TRBD2. The CDR3 covers 14 residues. V shed 5 bases, J shed 4 bases, and the junction held 5 bases outside the gene matches. From germline, CDR1 is MNHEY and CDR2 SVGAGI. CDR3 bases: TGTGCCAGCAGTACTTTAGCGGGAGGATACGAGCAGTACTTC. Translating gives CASSTLAGGYEQYF.

This clone was picked up one time. The rearrangement uses TRBV2 and TRBJ2-6; a weak D match, TRBD1 (6 bases). CDR3 length: 16 residues. The ends were cut back, 6 bases at V and 0 bases at J, with 12 bases in the middle. The germline V gene has CDR1 SNHLY and CDR2 FYNNEI. The CDR3 region has the DNA TGTGCCAGCAGCCACGGACAGAACTCTGGGGCCAACGTCCTGACTTTC. Protein: CASSHGQNSGANVLTF.

The chain employs TRBV5-1 and TRBJ1-2, with D perhaps matching TRBD1 (5 bases). V was clipped by 5 bases and J by 4 bases, with 18 bases between them. Germline values: CDR1 SGHRS, CDR2 YFSETQ. The CDR3 has 15 amino acids. In DNA, the CDR3 is TGCGCCAGCAGACTGGAACGGGGACTGGGCTATGGCTACACCTTC. This sequence encodes CASRLERGLGYGYTF.

This clone was seen only once. This chain joins TRBV5-4 and TRBJ2-7; TRBD1 aligns across 7 bases. With V trimmed by 5 bases and J by 0 bases, 8 bases remained unmatched. The CDR3 runs 15 residues. From germline, CDR1 is SGHNT and CDR2 YYREEE (reference sequence). For the CDR3, the DNA is TGTGCCAGCAGTTCCTACGGGACAGCCTCCTACGAGCAGTACTTC. Protein sequence: CASSSYGTASYEQYF.

This chain connects TRBV4-1 to TRBJ2-7, with 7 bases lining up with TRBD1. Germline loops: CDR1 MGHRA, CDR2 YSYEKL. The CDR3 is 16 residues long. The V and J ends lost 3 bases and 0 bases, in that order; junction bases with no gene match: 8. The CDR3 protein is CASSQQQGRSSYEQYF. In nucleotides, the CDR3 is TGCGCCAGCAGCCAGCAACAGGGGAGAAGCTCCTACGAGCAGTACTTC.

This chain links TRBV20-1 with TRBJ2-5; possibly TRBD1 or TRBD2 for D (5 bases each). The germline V gene encodes CDR1 DFQATT and CDR2 SNEGSKA (reference sequence). Trimming took 5 bases from V and 5 from J, leaving 9 bases between them. This CDR3 is built from 11 residues. In DNA form, the CDR3 reads TGCAGTGCTTTATGGGGGGAGACCCAGTACTTC. Translating it yields CSALWGETQYF.

The gene calls are TRBV20-1 and TRBJ1-2; no definite D call. The CDR3 spans 11 residues. V was clipped by 3 bases and J by 7 bases, with 9 bases between them. CDR1 DFQATT and CDR2 SNEGSKA come from the germline V gene (reference sequence). This chain's CDR3 is CSASETTGYTF. For the CDR3, the DNA is TGCAGTGCTAGTGAGACGACTGGCTACACCTTC.

The chain joins TRBV7-2 to TRBJ1-1; weak D call: TRBD1 (6 bases). Germline CDR1 reads SGHTA; CDR2 reads FQGNSA. This CDR3 is built from 14 residues. The germline V and J ends were trimmed by 4 bases and 1 base, with 10 bases remaining between them. CDR3 sequence: CASSSGQKNTEAFF. The CDR3, as DNA: TGTGCCAGCAGCTCTGGACAGAAGAACACTGAAGCTTTCTTT.

The chain has TRBV6-5 and TRBJ1-1; a weak D match, TRBD1 (5 bases). The CDR3 spans 14 residues. V lost 4 bases to trimming and J lost 4 bases, with 13 bases between them. Germline CDR1 MNHEY, CDR2 SVGAGI. The CDR3 bases are TGTGCCAGCAGTTCACAGGTCCGTGGCACTGAAGCTTTCTTT. Encoded protein: CASSSQVRGTEAFF.

V gene TRBV5-4 combines with J gene TRBJ2-7, with TRBD2 identical over 11 bases. Germline CDR1 and CDR2: SGHNT and YYREEE (reference sequence). This CDR3 has 15 residues. The junction had 7 bases not matched to a gene; V was cut back by 5 bases and J by 3 bases. CDR3 coding DNA: TGTGCCAGCAGAAGAGCCGGGACTAGCGGCTACGAGCAGTACTTC. Protein: CASRRAGTSGYEQYF.

The J gene is TRBJ1-5, the V gene TRBV27; possibly TRBD1 for D (6 bases). The CDR3 has 18 residues. CDR1 and CDR2 (germline): MNHEY, SMNVEV (reference sequence). Trimming took 6 bases from V and 0 from J, leaving 21 bases between them. This CDR3 reads CASRFFPGGGDSNQPQHF. The DNA of the CDR3 is TGTGCCAGCAGATTCTTTCCTGGGGGGGGCGATAGCAATCAGCCCCAGCATTTT.

Turning to this clone: A junction boundary mismatches the germline segment, possibly from a read error. J is TRBJ2-7 and V is TRBV28; D uncertain. The CDR3 runs to 10 residues. Germline values: CDR1 MDHEN, CDR2 SYDVKM. The CDR3 DNA follows: TGTGCCAGCAGTTCCGGGCCCCTCCACTTC. This sequence encodes CASSSGPLHF. The whole variable domain, remainder taken from reference TRBV28 and TRBJ2-7, is DVKVTQSSRYLVKRTGEKVFLECVQDMDHENMFWYRQDPGLGLRLIYFSYDVKMKEKGDIPEGYSVSREKKERFSLILESASTNQTSMYLCASSSGPLHFGPGTRLTVT.

V gene TRBV7-3 combines with J gene TRBJ2-2; D gene ambiguous. Per the germline V gene, CDR1 is SGHTA and CDR2 is FQGTGA. The V gene lost 5 bases and the J gene lost 6 bases, with 10 bases spanning the gap. The CDR3 length is 13 residues. The CDR3: CASSKSNPGELFF. For the CDR3, the DNA is TGTGCCAGCAGCAAGAGTAATCCCGGGGAGCTGTTTTTT.

In nucleotides, the CDR3 is TGTGCCAGCAGTTACCAGCCGGGACAGGGATACGAGCAGTACTTC. Its protein product is CASSYQPGQGYEQYF. V usage is TRBV6-5 and J usage is TRBJ2-7; TRBD1 matches 9 bases. From germline, CDR1 is MNHEY and CDR2 SVGAGI. The CDR3 contains 15 residues. Unmatched junction bases numbered 6, after V lost 2 bases and J lost 4 bases.

The chain links TRBV4-1 to TRBJ2-5; no clear D gene. Per germline, CDR1 MGHRA and CDR2 YSYEKL. Trimming left V 5 bases short and J 2 bases short, with 15 bases between. The CDR3 has 15 residues. CDR3 residues: CASSILDGPQETQYF. For the CDR3, the DNA is TGCGCCAGCAGCATATTGGACGGCCCTCAAGAGACCCAGTACTTC.

The chain is built from TRBV19 and TRBJ2-7; 8 bases align to TRBD2. Germline CDR1 and CDR2: LNHDA and SQIVND (reference sequence). The CDR3 sequence is 18 residues long. The V and J ends lost 3 bases and 5 bases, in that order; junction bases with no gene match: 18. The CDR3 loop is CASSIRGGFRTPTNEQYF. DNA for the CDR3: TGTGCCAGTAGTATTCGGGGGGGGTTCAGGACTCCCACGAACGAGCAGTACTTC. The full variable domain, in which reference TRBV19 and TRBJ2-7 provide the parts outside the CDR3, is DGGITQSPKYLFRKEGQNVTLSCEQNLNHDAMYWYRQDPGQGLRLIYYSQIVNDFQKGDIAEGYSVSREKKESFPLTVTSAQKNPTAFYLCASSIRGGFRTPTNEQYFGPGTRLTVT.